This record looks at one T cell receptor (beta chain) sequence and its context. These data originate in a study of T cell responses to AZD1222 COVID-19 vaccine. The wider study: Second-dose recipients at about 4 or about 12 weeks were treated as one pooled group.

Germline CDR1 is PRHDT and CDR2 is FYEKMQ (reference sequence). CDR3 size: 13 residues. The V and J ends lost 5 bases and 7 bases respectively, with 11 bases between them. Profiled with immunoSEQ multiplex PCR; TCRdb holds only in-frame clones, not every one. The sample has tens of thousands of clones; about 90% are singletons. The input for sequencing was peripheral blood, taken on day 0 of AZD1222 vaccination. The chain carries TRBV13 and TRBJ1-4; a possible D gene is TRBD1 (6 bases). This sequence originates from an adult in good health. The DNA of the CDR3 is TGTGCCAGCAGCCCACAGGGATTTGAAAAACTGTTTTTT. Residues: CASSPQGFEKLFF.